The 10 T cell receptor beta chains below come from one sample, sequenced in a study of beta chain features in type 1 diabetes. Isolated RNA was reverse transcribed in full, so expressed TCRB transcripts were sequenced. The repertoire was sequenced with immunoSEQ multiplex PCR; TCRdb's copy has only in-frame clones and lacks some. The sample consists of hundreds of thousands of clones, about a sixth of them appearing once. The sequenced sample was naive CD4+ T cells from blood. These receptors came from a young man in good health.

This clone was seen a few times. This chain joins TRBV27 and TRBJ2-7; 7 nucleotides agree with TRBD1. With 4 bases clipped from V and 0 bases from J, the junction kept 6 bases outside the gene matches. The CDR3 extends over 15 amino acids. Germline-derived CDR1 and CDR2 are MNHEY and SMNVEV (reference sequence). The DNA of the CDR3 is TGTGCCAGCAGTTCCCCGGGACAGAGCTCCTACGAGCAGTACTTC. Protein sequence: CASSSPGQSSYEQYF.

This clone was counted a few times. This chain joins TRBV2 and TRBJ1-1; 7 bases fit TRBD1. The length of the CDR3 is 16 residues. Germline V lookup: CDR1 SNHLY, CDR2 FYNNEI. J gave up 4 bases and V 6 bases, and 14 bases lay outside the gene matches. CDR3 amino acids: CASRPGGGGRGTEAFF. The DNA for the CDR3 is TGTGCCAGCAGGCCCGGTGGAGGGGGCCGGGGCACTGAAGCTTTCTTT. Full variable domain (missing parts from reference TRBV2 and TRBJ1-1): EPEVTQTPSHQVTQMGQEVILRCVPISNHLYFYWYRQILGQKVEFLVSFYNNEISEKSEIFDDQFSVERPDGSNFTLKIRSTKLEDSAMYFCASRPGGGGRGTEAFFGQGTRLTVV.

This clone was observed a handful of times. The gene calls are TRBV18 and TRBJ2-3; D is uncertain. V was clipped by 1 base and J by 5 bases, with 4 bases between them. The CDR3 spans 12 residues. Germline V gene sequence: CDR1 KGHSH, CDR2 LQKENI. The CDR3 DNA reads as TGTGCCAGCTCACCACAGTTAGATACGCAGTATTTT. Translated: CASSPQLDTQYF.

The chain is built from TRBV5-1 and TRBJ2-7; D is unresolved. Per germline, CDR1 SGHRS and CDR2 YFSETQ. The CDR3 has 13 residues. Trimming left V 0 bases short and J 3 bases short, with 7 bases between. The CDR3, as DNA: TGCGCCAGCAGCTTGGAGACGGGCTACGAGCAGTACTTC. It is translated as CASSLETGYEQYF.

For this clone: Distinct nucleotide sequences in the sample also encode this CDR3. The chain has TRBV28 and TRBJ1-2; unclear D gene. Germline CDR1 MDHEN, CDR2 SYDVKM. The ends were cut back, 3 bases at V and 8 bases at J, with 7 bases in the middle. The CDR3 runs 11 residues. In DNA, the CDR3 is TGTGCCAGCAGTTTTCTGGCCGGCTACACCTTC. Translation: CASSFLAGYTF.

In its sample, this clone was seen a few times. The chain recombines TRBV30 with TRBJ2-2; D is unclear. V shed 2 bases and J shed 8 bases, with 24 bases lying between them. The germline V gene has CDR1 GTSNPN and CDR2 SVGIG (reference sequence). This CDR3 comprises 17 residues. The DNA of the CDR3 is TGTGCCTGGAGTACCATACCCCTATTTGCCGCATCGGGGGAGCTGTTTTTT. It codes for CAWSTIPLFAASGELFF.

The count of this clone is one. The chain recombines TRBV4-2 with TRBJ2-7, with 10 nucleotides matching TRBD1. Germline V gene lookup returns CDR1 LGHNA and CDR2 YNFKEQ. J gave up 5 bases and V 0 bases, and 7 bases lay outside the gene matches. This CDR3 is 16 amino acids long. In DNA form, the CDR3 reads TGTGCCAGCAGCCAAGAGCCCGGGACAGGGGCCAACGAGCAGTACTTC. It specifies CASSQEPGTGANEQYF.

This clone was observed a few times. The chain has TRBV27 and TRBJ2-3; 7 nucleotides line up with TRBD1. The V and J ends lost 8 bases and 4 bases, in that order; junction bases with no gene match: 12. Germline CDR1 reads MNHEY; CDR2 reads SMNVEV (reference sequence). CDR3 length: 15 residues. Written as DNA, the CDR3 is TGTGCCAGCGACCGGGACAGCCACAGTCCAGATACGCAGTATTTT. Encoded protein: CASDRDSHSPDTQYF.

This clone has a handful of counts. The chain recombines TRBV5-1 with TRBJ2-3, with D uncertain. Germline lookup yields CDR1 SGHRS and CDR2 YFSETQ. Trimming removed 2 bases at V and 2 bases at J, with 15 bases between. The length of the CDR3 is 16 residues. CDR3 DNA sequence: TGCGCCAGCAGCTTCAGGCCCCGCAAAGACACAGATACGCAGTATTTT. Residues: CASSFRPRKDTDTQYF.

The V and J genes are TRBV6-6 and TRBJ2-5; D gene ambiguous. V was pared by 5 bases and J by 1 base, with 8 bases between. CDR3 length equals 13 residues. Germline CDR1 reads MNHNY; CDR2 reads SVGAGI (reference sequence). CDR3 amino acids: CASSRGRQETQYF. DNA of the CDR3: TGTGCCAGCAGTCGTGGCCGCCAAGAGACCCAGTACTTC.